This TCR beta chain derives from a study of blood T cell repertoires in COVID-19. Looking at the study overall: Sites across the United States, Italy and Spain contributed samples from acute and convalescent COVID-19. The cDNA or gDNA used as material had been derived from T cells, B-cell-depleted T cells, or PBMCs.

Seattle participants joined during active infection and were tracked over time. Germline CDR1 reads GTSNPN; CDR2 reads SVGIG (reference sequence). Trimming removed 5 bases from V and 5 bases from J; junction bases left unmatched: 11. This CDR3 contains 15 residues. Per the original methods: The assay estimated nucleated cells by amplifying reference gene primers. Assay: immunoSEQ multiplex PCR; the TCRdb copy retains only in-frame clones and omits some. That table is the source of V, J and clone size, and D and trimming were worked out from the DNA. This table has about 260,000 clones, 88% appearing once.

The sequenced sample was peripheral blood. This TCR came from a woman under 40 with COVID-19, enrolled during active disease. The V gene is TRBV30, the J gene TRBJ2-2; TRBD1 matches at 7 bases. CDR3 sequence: CAWVPGTDITGELFF. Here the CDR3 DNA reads TGTGCCTGGGTTCCCGGGACAGACATAACCGGGGAGCTGTTTTTT.